The 18 T cell receptor beta chains below come from one sample, sequenced in a study of blood T cell repertoires in COVID-19. The protocol was immunoSEQ multiplex PCR, while the TCRdb copy is restricted to in-frame clones and leaves out a portion. The sample consists of 150,000 to 250,000 clones, roughly 90% of them appearing once. The sequencing sample was made of PBMCs or T cells enriched from blood (not recorded which). These receptors all come from a woman aged 25 to 39 who had recovered from COVID-19.

V is TRBV9 and J is TRBJ2-5; 13 nucleotides align to TRBD2. The CDR3 extends over 15 amino acids. The trim removed 3 bases at V and 4 bases at J, leaving 3 bases unmatched. Germline CDR1 is SGDLS and CDR2 is YYNGEE. The CDR3 loop is CASSELAGGRETQYF. The CDR3 nucleotides read TGTGCCAGCAGCGAACTAGCGGGAGGGAGAGAGACCCAGTACTTC. Full variable domain (rest looked up from reference TRBV9 and TRBJ2-5): DSGVTQTPKHLITATGQRVTLRCSPRSGDLSVYWYQQSLDQGLQFLIQYYNGEERAKGNILERFSAQQFPDLHSELNLSSLELGDSALYFCASSELAGGRETQYFGPGTRLLVL.

The rearrangement joins TRBV9 to TRBJ2-1; 8 bases line up with TRBD1. The CDR3 consists of 16 residues. Germline CDR1 is SGDLS and CDR2 is YYNGEE. The junction had 12 bases not matched to a gene; V was cut back by 2 bases and J by 8 bases. CDR3 protein: CASSVGSGQGAYEQFF. CDR3 coding DNA: TGTGCCAGCAGCGTCGGTTCGGGGCAGGGGGCCTATGAGCAGTTCTTC.

The chain is built from TRBV27 and TRBJ1-6, with D maybe TRBD1 (5 bases). The CDR3 sequence is 18 residues long. V was shortened by 6 bases and J by 0 bases, with 18 bases between the two germline ends. The V gene's germline CDR1 is MNHEY and CDR2 SMNVEV (reference sequence). CDR3 residues: CASSQTVEGSSYNSPLHF. The CDR3 DNA reads TGTGCCAGCAGCCAGACAGTGGAAGGAAGCTCCTATAATTCACCCCTCCACTTT.

This clone occurred once. The gene calls are TRBV7-2 and TRBJ2-5; perhaps TRBD2 as D (7 bases). Germline V gene sequence: CDR1 SGHTA, CDR2 FQGNSA. The CDR3 covers 17 residues. Trimming stripped 0 bases from V and 1 base from J, with 15 bases between. CDR3 sequence reads: CASSLAGGARVQETQYF. CDR3 nucleotides: TGTGCCAGCAGCTTAGCGGGGGGGGCTCGTGTCCAAGAGACCCAGTACTTC.

The chain carries TRBV24-1 and TRBJ1-2; D remains unclear. Trimming shortened V by 0 bases and J by 4 bases, and 5 bases separated the two germline ends. The V gene's germline CDR1 is KGHDR and CDR2 SFDVKD. The CDR3 is made up of 13 amino acids. The CDR3 DNA follows: TGTGCCACCAGTGATTTGAACAGCTATGGCTACACCTTC. Translated, it gives CATSDLNSYGYTF.

The chain joins TRBV5-6 to TRBJ1-4; TRBD1 matches 8 bases. CDR1 and CDR2 from the germline V gene are SGHDT and YYEEEE. There are 15 residues in the CDR3. Losses at the gene ends were 0 bases for V and 7 bases for J; bases not matched to a gene: 5. CDR3 in amino acids: CASSLDAGGGEKLFF. The CDR3 nucleotides are TGTGCCAGCAGCTTGGATGCAGGGGGCGGTGAAAAACTGTTTTTT.

The genes are TRBV7-9 and TRBJ1-4, with a tentative D call TRBD1 (5 bases). The CDR3 length is 17 residues. Germline CDR1 and CDR2: SEHNR and FQNEAQ (reference sequence). Trimming shortened V by 4 bases and J by 2 bases, and 17 bases separated the two germline ends. The CDR3 sequence: CASSSIPAGWTNEKLFF. The DNA for the CDR3 is TGTGCCAGCAGCTCTATACCGGCAGGGTGGACTAATGAAAAACTGTTTTTT.

The rearrangement joins TRBV19 to TRBJ1-1, with TRBD1 matching over 10 bases. This CDR3 region has 17 residues. The trim removed 7 bases at V and 4 bases at J, leaving 15 bases unmatched. Looked up from germline, CDR1 is LNHDA and CDR2 is SQIVND (reference sequence). CDR3 sequence (DNA): TGTGCCAGTATGTCGGACAGGGGGAAGGGGAGAGCCACTGAAGCTTTCTTT. This codes for CASMSDRGKGRATEAFF.

This clone was picked up one time. The chain links TRBV27 to TRBJ1-6; D gene uncertain. V dropped 5 bases and J dropped 7 bases, with 6 bases sitting between them. Looked up from germline, CDR1 is MNHEY and CDR2 is SMNVEV (reference sequence). The CDR3 runs 12 residues. This chain's CDR3 is CASSEVNSPLHF. CDR3 in DNA: TGTGCCAGCAGTGAGGTCAATTCACCCCTCCACTTT.

This clone has only one observation. The chain combines TRBV6-2 or TRBV6-3 with TRBJ2-5, with D possibly being TRBD2 (5 bases). V lost 4 bases to trimming and J lost 5 bases, with 8 bases between them. The germline V gene encodes CDR1 MNHEY and CDR2 SVGEGT. CDR3 length: 12 residues. CDR3 in amino acids: CASSSGSETQYF. The DNA for the CDR3 is TGTGCCAGCAGTTCGGGGTCGGAGACCCAGTACTTC.

The V gene is TRBV6-2 or TRBV6-3, the J gene TRBJ1-5; weak D call: TRBD1 (5 bases). The germline V and J ends were trimmed by 5 bases and 0 bases, with 8 bases remaining between them. Germline V gene lookup returns CDR1 MNHEY and CDR2 SVGEGT. This CDR3 spans 14 amino acids. CDR3 loop: CASSGADSNQPQHF. The CDR3 bases are TGTGCCAGCAGTGGGGCGGATAGCAATCAGCCCCAGCATTTT.

The chain joins TRBV21-1 to TRBJ2-3; TRBD2 reflects the table's D call only, with no check against the DNA. TRBV21-1 is a recognized pseudogene. The CDR3 has 18 amino acids. The CDR3: CASSRIERGALGTDTQYF. In nucleotides, the CDR3 is TGTGCCAGCAGCCGAATCGAACGGGGGGCGCTGGGCACAGATACGCAGTATTTT.

This clone was seen a single time. The chain links TRBV5-4 to TRBJ1-2, with D uncertain. The V gene's germline CDR1 is SGHNT and CDR2 YYREEE (reference sequence). CDR3 length equals 13 residues. Deletions cut 0 bases from V and 6 bases from J, with 9 bases between. As DNA, the CDR3 is TGTGCCAGCAGCTTGGGAGGGTATAATGGCTACACCTTC. It yields the protein CASSLGGYNGYTF.

The rearrangement links TRBV2 to TRBJ2-1; 13 positions match TRBD2. This CDR3 is built from 15 residues. CDR1 is SNHLY, CDR2 FYNNEI, per germline. The V and J ends lost 9 bases and 4 bases, in that order; junction bases with no gene match: 6. The CDR3 here is CARAGTSGIYNEQFF. The CDR3, as DNA: TGTGCCAGAGCCGGGACTAGCGGGATATACAATGAGCAGTTCTTC.

This chain links TRBV24-1 with TRBJ1-5; 7 bases align to TRBD1. This CDR3 region has 16 residues. The trim removed 3 bases at V and 2 bases at J, leaving 6 bases unmatched. Germline loops: CDR1 KGHDR, CDR2 SFDVKD. The CDR3 DNA reads as TGTGCCACCAGTGATCGAAGACAGGGTGGCAATCAGCCCCAGCATTTT. It codes for CATSDRRQGGNQPQHF.

The V gene is TRBV5-6, the J gene TRBJ2-2; 7 bases align to TRBD2. The V gene's germline CDR1 is SGHDT and CDR2 YYEEEE. The CDR3 covers 15 residues. Trimming cost V 0 bases and J 3 bases; bases outside gene matches: 2. The CDR3 coding sequence is TGTGCCAGCAGCTTGGAACGGGAGGACACCGGGGAGCTGTTTTTT. Translating it yields CASSLEREDTGELFF.

The chain joins TRBV6-1 to TRBJ1-1; D unclear. The CDR3 runs 15 residues. The V gene's germline CDR1 is MNHNS and CDR2 SASEGT. Trimming pared 3 bases from V and 10 bases from J, leaving 21 bases between. The CDR3 bases are TGTGCCAGCAGTGACCTGAGTACGGGAGGGTTCGGAGCTTTCTTT. Translated: CASSDLSTGGFGAFF.

The chain has TRBV24-1 and TRBJ2-2, with 10 bases matching TRBD1. This CDR3 is 16 amino acids long. The V segment lost 3 bases and the J segment 6 bases; nucleotides outside the gene matches: 6. Germline loops: CDR1 KGHDR, CDR2 SFDVKD. The CDR3 loop is CATSDPRQGASGELFF. For the CDR3, the DNA is TGTGCCACCAGTGATCCCCGACAGGGGGCCTCCGGGGAGCTGTTTTTT.